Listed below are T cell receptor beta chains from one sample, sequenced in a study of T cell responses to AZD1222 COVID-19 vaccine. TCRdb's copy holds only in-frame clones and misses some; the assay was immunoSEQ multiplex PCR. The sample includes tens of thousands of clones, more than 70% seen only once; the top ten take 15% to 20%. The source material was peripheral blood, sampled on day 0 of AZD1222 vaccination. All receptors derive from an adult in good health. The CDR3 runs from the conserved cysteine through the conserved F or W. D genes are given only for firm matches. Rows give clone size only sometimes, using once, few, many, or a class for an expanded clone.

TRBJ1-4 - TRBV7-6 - CASSLRGRGQPFDEKLFF TGTGCCAGCAGCTTAAGGGGGAGAGGACAGCCTTTTGATGAAAAACTGTTTTTT
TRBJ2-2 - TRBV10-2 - CASSEARAYRSPGELFF TGCGCCAGCAGTGAAGCTCGAGCTTACCGATCCCCCGGGGAGCTGTTTTTT
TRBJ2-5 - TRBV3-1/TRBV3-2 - CASSYLGGEETQYF TGTGCCAGCAGCTATCTGGGCGGGGAAGAGACCCAGTACTTC
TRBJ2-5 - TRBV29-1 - CSVDLTFQETQYF TGCAGCGTTGATTTGACATTTCAAGAGACCCAGTACTTC
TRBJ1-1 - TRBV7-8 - CASSLSGNTEAFF TGTGCCAGCAGCTTAAGCGGGAACACTGAAGCTTTCTTT
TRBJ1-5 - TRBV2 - CASSEVAGDGNQPQHF TGTGCCAGCAGTGAAGTCGCCGGGGATGGCAATCAGCCCCAGCATTTT
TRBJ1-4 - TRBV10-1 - CASSEGLEKLFF TGCGCCAGCAGTGAGGGCCTTGAAAAACTGTTTTTT
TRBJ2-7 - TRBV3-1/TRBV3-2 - CASSQEFQAVKSSYEQYF TGTGCCAGCAGCCAAGAATTCCAAGCGGTTAAGAGCTCCTACGAGCAGTACTTC
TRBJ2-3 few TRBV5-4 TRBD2 CASSYIAGDTDTQYF TGTGCCAGCAGCTATATAGCGGGGGACACAGATACGCAGTATTTT
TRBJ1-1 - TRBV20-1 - CSASPDGTNTEAFF TGCAGTGCTAGTCCGGACGGAACGAACACTGAAGCTTTCTTT
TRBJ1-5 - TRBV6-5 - CASRGAFSNQPQHF TGTGCCAGCAGGGGGGCCTTTAGCAATCAGCCCCAGCATTTT
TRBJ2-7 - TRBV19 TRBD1 CASRRTGSGYEQYF TGTGCCAGTAGAAGGACAGGTTCGGGCTACGAGCAGTACTTC
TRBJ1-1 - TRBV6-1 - CASSEAGAPEWVQAFF TGTGCCAGCAGTGAAGCGGGGGCACCGGAGTGGGTTCAAGCTTTCTTT
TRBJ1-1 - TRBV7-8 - CASSLAAGAMNTEAFF TGTGCCAGCAGCTTAGCGGCAGGGGCTATGAACACTGAAGCTTTCTTT